This T cell receptor beta chain came from a study of cytomegalovirus exposure and HLA in healthy donors (dated by TCRdb to about 2017). The study in broad terms: According to a later analysis, one platform produced both the roughly 110 validation repertoires and the 670 or so repertoires of the first cohort. To predict cytomegalovirus infection status, the study combined high-throughput TCR immunosequencing, statistical association of individual TCRs with disease status, and machine learning. The study was designed to test whether signatures of past pathogen exposure could be identified by cataloging public T cell receptors. A separate validation cohort of roughly 130 different subjects was used in addition to the 666-subject first cohort.

The study at large found these results: Across donors, most TCR sequences were observed very rarely, whereas some public TCRs were present in many individuals. The authors suggested that the approach could potentially be generalized to other disease states and immunological phenotypes. A later analysis had no HLA typing for the validation cohort, so co-occurrence there was scored across all 110 or so repertoires. In both the original and validation cohorts, the classifier was reported to diagnose cytomegalovirus status with high specificity and sensitivity. Subsequent analysis determined that TCRs grouped into clusters in the first cohort also showed a tendency toward co-occurrence across the approximately 110 validation repertoires, and approximately 94% of cluster scores exceeded 0. A total of 164 TCR beta chains were listed by the study as associated with cytomegalovirus. A few of the identified cytomegalovirus-associated TCR beta chains were confirmed in vitro to be specific for cytomegalovirus antigens.

The donors belonged to the validation cohort of approximately 130 subjects, which was separate from the approximately 610-subject first cohort. The library was made by the immunoSEQ multiplex PCR assay. The study's own analysis went as follows. A statistical classification framework was built to diagnose cytomegalovirus status from the catalog of TCR beta chain sequences. TCRdb took over this immuneACCESS table, retaining in-frame rearrangements with V and J assigned. Such tables are incomplete; in checked studies, under half of the missing clones stem from an unresolved V gene, and the remainder is unexplained. D and trimming come from the DNA, and the V and J calls and clone size come from that table. This sample gives about 70,000 clones in total; 94% of them show up just once. About 1.4% of the sample is in the top ten clones. From V the trimming removes 3 bases and from J it removes 4 bases, while the gene matches leave 9 bases of the junction unaccounted for. CDR1 and CDR2, per the germline V gene, are LGHNT and FRNRAP. From the cysteine through the phenylalanine, the CDR3 covers 15 amino acids. Only the CDR3 DNA is retained, 45 bases long and in frame from the first base.

Comments on this clone: Which antigen it targets is not known. No base quality information exists; no much larger clone differs at one position.

This clonotype was obtained from a man aged 18 to 29 in good health and CMV-seropositive. Sequencing was performed on PBMCs. The rearranged segments are TRBV12-5 and TRBJ2-7, and TRBD2 matches 7 of the central bases. CDR3 loop: CASGFIAGEFYEQYF. The DNA sequence follows: TGTGCTAGTGGTTTTATCGCGGGAGAGTTTTACGAGCAGTACTTC.